This T cell receptor (beta chain) was found in a study of cytomegalovirus exposure and HLA in healthy donors. Overall study results and limits: It was found in a later analysis that first-cohort TCR clusters tended to co-occur in the 100 to 150 validation repertoires. Listed as cytomegalovirus-associated were over 150 TCR beta chains. In vitro, three CMV-associated chains proved specific for CMV antigens.

Comments on this clone: Antigen unknown.

CDR1 is SNHLY and CDR2 is FYNNEI in the germline V gene. The CDR3 runs to 13 residues. Trimming removed 2 bases at V and 6 bases at J, with 8 bases between. Profiled with immunoSEQ multiplex PCR; TCRdb holds only in-frame clones, not every one. The sample records fewer than 200,000 clones, roughly 86% being singletons. Sequencing was performed on PBMCs. The V and J genes are TRBV2 and TRBJ1-5, with D possibly being TRBD1 (6 bases). The receptor was derived from a man aged 18 to 35 in good health and CMV-seropositive. The CDR3, as DNA: TGTGCCAGCAGTGAACTACAGGGTCAGCCCCAGCATTTT. Encoded protein: CASSELQGQPQHF.